Here is one T cell receptor beta chain with its context. Its matching antigen is unknown. Repertoires were generated with immunoSEQ multiplex PCR, while TCRdb's copy carries only in-frame clones and drops some. The sample includes some 450,000 clones, less than 95% of them seen just once. Trimming took off 2 bases at V and 7 bases at J, with 3 bases between the two ends. The CDR3 consists of 11 residues. Germline V gives CDR1 MNHEY, CDR2 SVGEGT. The data originate from a study of Ad26.COV2.S vaccination and SARS-CoV-2 variants. Study-level points and caveats: The TCR breadth and depth analyses may have understated or missed part of the total T cell responses.

Described treatment: roughly 19 received Ad26.COV2.S at low or high dose, single or two shots; a few received placebo; per-sample allocation not given. The samples date from day 63 after the first vaccine or placebo injection. It was Wuhan-strain SARS-CoV-2 spike that the Ad26 vaccine vector expressed. The TCR comes from a person between 18 and 59 years old who received the Ad26.COV2.S COVID-19 vaccine or a placebo. The chain uses TRBV6-2 or TRBV6-3 and TRBJ2-1; D unresolved. The sample in question was peripheral blood, obtained in a trial of Ad26.COV2.S vaccine versus placebo. This chain's CDR3 is CASSYTNEQFF. For the CDR3, the DNA is TGTGCCAGCAGTTACACGAATGAGCAGTTCTTC.